The 15 T cell receptor beta chains given below trace back to one sample, sequenced in a study of low-dose radiotherapy and immunotherapy resistance in tumors. The time point denotes: after trial treatment. Treatment given: LDRT plus nivolumab, ipilimumab, low-dose cyclophosphamide and aspirin (RACIN trial). Priming of first-strand cDNA relied on TRAV- and TRBV-specific primers (covering alpha and beta chains). A constant-region primer paired with the V-primer adapter amplified TCRs over about 20 PCR cycles. TCRdb re-called the reads through MiXCR, storing one row per CDR3 protein. The table shows about 58,000 distinct CDR3 sequences, with around 23% occurring only once. The input for sequencing was PBMCs, taken after low-dose radiotherapy plus immunotherapy. These TCRs come from a male donor with prostate cancer.

The gene calls are TRBV5-1 and TRBJ1-1; 9 bases fit TRBD1. Germline CDR1 reads SGHRS; CDR2 reads YFSETQ. V shed 4 bases, J shed 5 bases, and the junction held 6 bases outside the gene matches. CDR3 length equals 14 residues. The CDR3 DNA reads as TGCGCCAGCAGCCCGGGACAGGGAAGAACTGAAGCTTTCTTT. Residues: CASSPGQGRTEAFF.

This clonotype was recorded a few times. The chain joins TRBV20-1 to TRBJ2-1, with TRBD2 identical over 10 bases. J lost 8 bases, V lost 2 bases, and 6 bases had no gene match. The CDR3 runs 14 residues. The germline V gene encodes CDR1 DFQATT and CDR2 SNEGSKA (reference sequence). CDR3: CSARISGGLDEQFF. The CDR3 DNA reads as TGCAGTGCTAGAATTAGCGGGGGGTTGGATGAGCAGTTCTTC.

This clonotype occurred many times. The CDR3 loop is CSAQRLGKGNTEAFF. CDR3 in DNA: TGCAGTGCTCAAAGATTGGGGAAAGGTAACACTGAAGCTTTCTTT. The chain combines TRBV20-1 with TRBJ1-1, with no clear D. The germline V and J ends were trimmed by 5 bases and 2 bases, with 18 bases remaining between them. The CDR3 has 15 residues. Germline V CDR1 and CDR2: DFQATT, SNEGSKA (reference sequence).

CDR3 coding DNA: TGTGCCAGCAGCCGACTAGGGGTTGGGTCCTACAATGAGCAGTTCTTC. It specifies CASSRLGVGSYNEQFF. The rearrangement uses TRBV7-6 and TRBJ2-1; TRBD2 is a possible D gene (6 bases). The CDR3 length is 16 residues. V lost 5 bases, J lost 1 base, and 15 bases lay in between. The germline V gene encodes CDR1 SGHVS and CDR2 FNYEAQ.

The sample holds one count of this clonotype. The chain joins TRBV28 to TRBJ2-1; 11 bases are shared with TRBD2. Germline lookup yields CDR1 MDHEN and CDR2 SYDVKM. The CDR3 runs 15 residues. V was clipped by 7 bases and J by 9 bases; unmatched bases: 11. The CDR3 region is CASTASSGRQGEQFF. The CDR3 DNA reads as TGTGCCAGCACCGCATCTAGCGGGAGGCAGGGTGAGCAGTTCTTC.

In this sample, this clonotype turned up many times. This sequence joins TRBV15 and TRBJ2-7, with 9 bases aligning to TRBD2. The CDR3 loop spans 14 amino acids. In germline, CDR1 is LNHNV, CDR2 YYDKDF (reference sequence). The J segment lost 3 bases and the V segment lost 5 bases, leaving 5 bases of the junction unmatched. CDR3 loop: CATSRGGDDYEQYF. The CDR3 nucleotides read TGTGCCACCAGCCGCGGGGGGGATGACTACGAGCAGTACTTC.

This clonotype came up many times. This rearrangement joins TRBV7-8 to TRBJ2-2; D tentatively fits TRBD1 or TRBD2 (5 bases each). From germline, CDR1 is SGHVS and CDR2 FQNEAQ. CDR3 length: 17 amino acids. V lost 5 bases and J 2 bases, leaving 18 bases between the germline ends. CDR3 sequence (DNA): TGTGCCAGCAGCCGAACCAACCCGGGGCTAAACACCGGGGAGCTGTTTTTT. Encoded protein: CASSRTNPGLNTGELFF.

A note on this clonotype: A read error likely explains this, since a far larger clone differs by one base. The rearrangement uses TRBV7-2 and TRBJ2-5; D is unresolved. The CDR3 is 15 amino acids. V lost 6 bases and J 4 bases, leaving 18 bases between the germline ends. Germline CDR1 and CDR2: SGHTA and FQGNSA. The CDR3 nucleotides read TGTACCAGCAGTCTATTAGGGTCTAGGCCAGAGACCCAGTACTTC. Its translation is CTSSLLGSRPETQYF.

In its sample, this clonotype was seen many times. V is TRBV6-2 or TRBV6-3 and J is TRBJ1-3, with TRBD1 as a possible D gene (6 bases). Germline V lookup: CDR1 MNHEY, CDR2 SVGEGT. V lost 7 bases and J 0 bases, leaving 13 bases between the germline ends. There are 15 residues in the CDR3. The CDR3 region has the DNA TGTGCCAGCAACGACAGGACGAGCTCTGGAAACACCATATATTTT. This gives the protein CASNDRTSSGNTIYF.

This clonotype was counted at least ten times. V and J are TRBV19 and TRBJ1-6; 8 nucleotides line up with TRBD1. CDR3 length: 13 residues. V gave up 7 bases and J gave up 13 bases; unmatched junction bases: 9. Germline V CDR1 and CDR2: LNHDA, SQIVND (reference sequence). This CDR3 is CASNQGQASPLHF. The CDR3 DNA reads as TGTGCCAGTAATCAGGGACAGGCATCGCCCCTCCACTTT.

The table lists this clonotype with many counts. This chain joins TRBV24-1 and TRBJ2-7; D gene unclear. V lost 4 bases to trimming and J lost 2 bases, with 11 bases between them. The CDR3 is 14 residues long. The germline gives CDR1 KGHDR, CDR2 SFDVKD. The CDR3 is CATSDGTPPYEQYF. Written as DNA, the CDR3 is TGTGCCACCAGTGACGGCACGCCCCCCTACGAGCAGTACTTC.

The sample holds many counts of this clonotype. The rearrangement links TRBV19 to TRBJ2-1; 9 nucleotides align to TRBD2. Germline lookup yields CDR1 LNHDA and CDR2 SQIVND (reference sequence). V shed 3 bases and J 7 bases; nucleotides not matched to a gene: 7. This CDR3 region has 15 residues. CDR3 amino acids: CASSIAGGPRNEQFF. The DNA for the CDR3 is TGTGCCAGTAGTATCGCGGGGGGGCCGCGGAATGAGCAGTTCTTC.

Ten or more counts support this clonotype. The chain links TRBV6-5 to TRBJ1-1; 9 bases match TRBD1. The CDR3 runs to 14 residues. Germline V lookup: CDR1 MNHEY, CDR2 SVGAGI. The V segment lost 4 bases and the J segment 5 bases; nucleotides outside the gene matches: 5. CDR3 protein: CASSFDRGFTEAFF. The DNA of the CDR3 is TGTGCCAGCAGTTTTGACAGGGGGTTTACTGAAGCTTTCTTT.

This clonotype ranks as medium-sized. This chain uses TRBV9 with TRBJ1-2; 10 bases align to TRBD1. Germline V gene sequence: CDR1 SGDLS, CDR2 YYNGEE. V trimming: 2 bases; J trimming: 4 bases; junction bases outside the gene matches: 2. The length of the CDR3 is 14 residues. Written as DNA, the CDR3 is TGTGCCAGCAGCGTGGGACAGGGGAGCTATGGCTACACCTTC. Its translation: CASSVGQGSYGYTF.

As concerns this clonotype: A single base is all that separates this from a far larger clone, so a read error is likely. CDR3 sequence reads: CASSTRQGNYNEQYF. The CDR3 DNA is TGTGCCAGCAGTACTCGACAGGGAAACTACAATGAGCAGTACTTC. V and J are TRBV6-5 and TRBJ2-7, with 7 bases matching TRBD1. J lost 7 bases, V lost 5 bases, and 14 bases had no gene match. CDR3 length: 15 amino acids. Per the germline V gene, CDR1 is MNHEY and CDR2 is SVGAGI.